Sequencing of this T cell receptor beta chain was carried out in a study of T cells in Graves' hyperthyroidism and ophthalmopathy. Study overall: The initial diagnosis was the point when peripheral blood was collected, ahead of any treatment. Findings of the study overall: Classification by a 13 V-J model distinguished ophthalmopathy from stable hyperthyroidism.

As to this clonotype: No antigen is known for it.

The germline V and J ends were trimmed by 7 bases and 7 bases, with 14 bases remaining between them. This CDR3 region has 13 residues. Germline CDR1 is SNHLY and CDR2 is FYNNEI. Template material for amplifying TCR beta CDR3 regions consisted of RNA transcripts. Using the HTBI primer set, a first-round RT-PCR was run on the TCR CDR3. From the multiplex PCR reads, TCRdb called clonotypes with MiXCR, one entry per CDR3 protein. Found here are about 420,000 distinct CDR3 sequences, roughly 13% of them singletons; the top ten hold approximately 5.8%. This TCR was recovered from a woman aged 18-29 years with Graves' hyperthyroidism. Sequencing was done on a sample of blood. J is TRBJ1-5 and V is TRBV2, with D uncertain. CDR3 in amino acids: CASKTRERQPQHF. CDR3 DNA: TGTGCCAGCAAAACTCGGGAGAGACAGCCCCAGCATTTT.